A selection of T cell receptor beta chains follows, all from one sample in a study of beta chain features in type 1 diabetes. Repertoires were generated with immunoSEQ multiplex PCR, while TCRdb's copy carries only in-frame clones and drops some. The repertoire holds under 300,000 clones, with approximately 15% as singletons. Sample: naive CD4+ T cells from blood. The receptor source for this set is a man younger than 45 with type 1 diabetes. CDR3s include the opening cysteine and the closing phenylalanine or tryptophan.

>TRBV5-4|TRBJ1-1
CASSSGEGTRRTEAFF
>TRBV5-1|TRBJ2-2
CASSLRSGGGTGELFF
>TRBV9|TRBJ1-2
CASSAQVGHGYTF
>TRBV7-8|TRBJ1-1
CASSYDRAGEAFF
>TRBV11-3|TRBJ2-3
CASSRGGSTDTQYF
>TRBV6-6|TRBJ2-7
CASSIGQGAGEQYF
>TRBV5-6|TRBJ2-2
CASSSDRGWGGELFF
>TRBV30|TRBJ1-2
CAWNRQGDGYTF
>TRBV4-1|TRBJ1-2
CASSQGRASGNYGYTF
>TRBV5-1|TRBJ2-5
CASSTAGTSGALGETQYF
>TRBV18|TRBJ1-1
CASSPKTGVTEAFF
>TRBV19|TRBJ1-5
CASSILPAGSGQPQHF
>TRBV18|TRBJ2-5
CASSPVGGSQETQYF
>TRBV6-5|TRBJ1-5
CASSGGDQPQHF
>TRBV2|TRBJ2-7
CASSRTRTYNEQYF
>TRBV7-9|TRBJ1-4
CASSPKAGDNEKLFF
>TRBV5-4|TRBJ2-1
CASSTYSGAYNEQFF
>TRBV7-6|TRBJ2-3
CASSVSGTAGDTQYF
>TRBV30|TRBJ1-1
CAWSQDGRYTEAFF
>TRBV6-1|TRBJ2-5
CASSVAETGARGTQYF
>TRBV6-5|TRBJ2-4
CASSYGQGRDIQYF
>TRBV7-2|TRBJ2-5
CASSLETAGETQYF
>TRBV14|TRBJ1-5
CASSQETGHQPQHF
>TRBV6-1|TRBJ2-4
CASSVRTGRINIQYF
>TRBV6-5|TRBJ1-2
CASSYSEGGYTF